This TCR beta chain originates from a study of blood T cell repertoires in COVID-19 (dated by TCRdb to 2020 to 2022). With respect to the entire study: Collaborator samples came from the United States, Italy and Spain and covered acute and convalescent phases of COVID-19. The prospective study material was composed of cDNA or gDNA derived from T cells, B-cell-depleted T cells, or PBMCs. Subjects who had been exposed to COVID-19, were actively infected with it, or had recovered from it provided the deeply sampled blood TCRbeta repertoires that made up the dataset. A freely available public database, intended as a resource for researchers studying the immune response to SARS-CoV-2, is where the repertoires were released. The samples were drawn from two sources: the first 160 participants of the ongoing ImmuneRACE study, and 1,000 to 1,500 subjects contributed by 6 global collaborators. The sample metadata nearly always contained a de-identified subject ID, COVID-19 status, age in years and sex. Where HLA class I and class II types were available, the types were taken from metadata supplied by the sample provider, not from assay-based typing.

Each collaborating institution followed its own protocols to collect whole blood in K2EDTA tubes. For TCRbeta analysis, collaborators shipped samples as frozen whole blood, isolated PBMCs, or DNA extracted from either of those sample types. TCRbeta CDR3 regions were amplified from genomic DNA using the immunoSEQ Assay, a bias-controlled multiplex PCR. The source study handled its data this way. The number of nucleated cells in each sample was estimated from the amplification of reference gene primers within the assay. To quantify the absolute abundance of each unique TCRbeta CDR3 rearrangement, sequence reads were collapsed and filtered. For each sample, productive Simpson clonality was calculated as the square root of Simpson's diversity index over productive rearrangements. TCRdb retrieved this table from immuneACCESS and kept in-frame rearrangements only. Not all clones are present; in checked studies, unresolved V genes account for under half, and no reason is known for the remainder. The V and J calls and clone size come from that table; D and trimming were worked out from the DNA. This sample holds approximately 130,000 clones; around 83% were observed only once. The leading ten clones occupy around 4.7% of the sample.

General conclusions and limits of the study: The quantity of clinical and demographic metadata differed by source and by participant and was supplied without curation.

The germline V end is reduced by 5 bases and the J end by 8 bases; junction bases left unmatched: 6. Including the terminal cysteine and phenylalanine, the CDR3 comprises 13 residues. Only the CDR3 DNA stays, 39 bases, in frame from base 1. As concerns this clone: What this receptor recognizes is not known. Base qualities are not provided; no much larger clone lies one nucleotide away.

Sequencing input: peripheral blood. This receptor was identified in a human donor in a cohort sampled during active COVID-19. The chain is made from TRBV12-3 or TRBV12-4 and TRBJ1-2, with TRBD1 identical over 9 junction bases. In nucleotides, the sequence is TGTGCCAGCAGTCAACAGGGGGCGGTGGGCTACACCTTC. Translated, it gives CASSQQGAVGYTF.